Below are 25 T cell receptor beta chains sequenced from a single sample in a study of cytomegalovirus exposure and HLA in healthy donors. PCR involved 60 Vbeta and 13 Jbeta primers. The method was immunoSEQ multiplex PCR; TCRdb's version includes in-frame clones alone and lacks a portion of them. The table lists roughly 100,000 clones, over 65% of them singletons. Sequenced material: PBMCs. The source of these receptors is a man between 35 and 55 years old in good health and CMV-seropositive.

The V and J genes are TRBV5-6 and TRBJ2-1; TRBD2 aligns across 10 bases. Looked up from germline, CDR1 is SGHDT and CDR2 is YYEEEE. J was trimmed by 4 bases and V by 4 bases; bases with no gene match: 5. The CDR3 spans 15 residues. In nucleotides, the CDR3 is TGTGCCAGCAGCCGGAGACTAGCGGGTTACAATGAGCAGTTCTTC. This translates into CASSRRLAGYNEQFF.

The chain uses TRBV6-1 and TRBJ2-3, with D maybe TRBD1 (6 bases). Germline CDR1 MNHNS, CDR2 SASEGT. This CDR3 comprises 11 residues. Trimming left V 6 bases short and J 5 bases short, with 6 bases between. CDR3 loop: CASRQGDTQYF. In nucleotides, the CDR3 is TGTGCCAGCAGACAGGGAGATACGCAGTATTTT.

This clone was counted a few times. This chain joins TRBV30 and TRBJ1-6; TRBD1 is a possible D gene (5 bases). The V end was cut by 0 bases, the J end by 9 bases, with 12 bases between. CDR1 is GTSNPN, CDR2 SVGIG, per germline (reference sequence). The CDR3 is 14 amino acids. Here the CDR3 reads CAWSVGGRVSPLHF. The CDR3 DNA is TGTGCCTGGAGTGTGGGGGGACGGGTTTCACCCCTCCACTTT.

The chain links TRBV14 to TRBJ2-4; D remains unclear. V lost 0 bases and J lost 7, with 10 bases in between. CDR1 SGHDN and CDR2 FVKESK come from the germline V gene. The CDR3 contains 14 residues. For the CDR3, the DNA is TGTGCCAGCAGCCAAGATTGGGCCAGCAACATTCAGTACTTC. This gives the protein CASSQDWASNIQYF. Full variable domain (remainder filled in from reference TRBV14 and TRBJ2-4): EAGVTQFPSHSVIEKGQTVTLRCDPISGHDNLYWYRRVMGKEIKFLLHFVKESKQDESGMPNNRFLAERTGGTYSTLKVQPAELEDSGVYFCASSQDWASNIQYFGAGTRLSVL.

The chain uses TRBV2 and TRBJ2-7; 8 bases are shared with TRBD1. The V and J ends lost 5 bases and 6 bases, in that order; junction bases with no gene match: 6. Germline CDR1 reads SNHLY; CDR2 reads FYNNEI. The CDR3 is made up of 13 amino acids. CDR3 residues: CASSTGGLLEQYF. The CDR3 bases are TGTGCCAGCAGTACAGGGGGTCTCCTCGAGCAGTACTTC.

The chain links TRBV7-2 to TRBJ1-3, with 7 bases aligning to TRBD1. CDR3 length: 16 amino acids. Germline V gene lookup returns CDR1 SGHTA and CDR2 FQGNSA. Losses at the gene ends were 4 bases for V and 0 bases for J; bases not matched to a gene: 6. The CDR3 nucleotides read TGTGCCAGCAGCTACGGACAGGCAAACTCTGGAAACACCATATATTTT. Translation gives CASSYGQANSGNTIYF.

This clone was found a few times. This chain connects TRBV30 to TRBJ2-7; D remains unclear. This CDR3 is built from 11 residues. Germline V gene sequence: CDR1 GTSNPN, CDR2 SVGIG (reference sequence). V was shortened by 5 bases and J by 3 bases, with 8 bases between the two germline ends. In nucleotides, the CDR3 is TGTGCCTGGGGCTTTGTCTACGAGCAGTACTTC. This gives the protein CAWGFVYEQYF.

This sequence joins TRBV29-1 and TRBJ2-7, with 10 nucleotides matching TRBD1. CDR1 is SQVTM, CDR2 ANQGSEA, per germline. With V trimmed by 6 bases and J by 2 bases, 4 bases remained unmatched. This CDR3 contains 13 residues. The CDR3: CSVGGQGAYEQYF. CDR3 DNA: TGCAGCGTGGGCGGACAGGGGGCCTACGAGCAGTACTTC.

This chain links TRBV11-3 with TRBJ2-6; a possible D gene is TRBD1 (6 bases). The CDR3 has 17 residues. V gave up 1 base and J gave up 4 bases, with 14 bases separating them. Germline-derived CDR1 and CDR2 are SGHNT and YENEEA. The CDR3: CASSLGHPGVGANVLTF. The CDR3 DNA is TGTGCCAGCAGCTTAGGCCACCCAGGGGTCGGGGCCAACGTCCTGACTTTC.

On this clone itself: The sample carries other DNA sequences with the same CDR3. The chain uses TRBV27 and TRBJ2-1; D is ambiguous. The germline gives CDR1 MNHEY, CDR2 SMNVEV (reference sequence). V was shortened by 4 bases and J by 5 bases, with 9 bases between the two germline ends. CDR3 length equals 13 residues. In DNA, the CDR3 is TGTGCCAGCAGTTCAACCAGGAACAATGAGCAGTTCTTC. It is translated as CASSSTRNNEQFF.

The rearrangement joins TRBV4-3 to TRBJ1-4; a weak D match, TRBD1 (6 bases). This CDR3 is built from 15 residues. Looked up from germline, CDR1 is LGHNA and CDR2 is YSLEER. Trimming pared 1 base from V and 8 bases from J, leaving 14 bases between. Here the CDR3 DNA reads TGCGCCAGCAGCCAAGCCCGGGGAGGGGGGGAAAAACTGTTTTTT. It encodes CASSQARGGGEKLFF.

The gene calls are TRBV28 and TRBJ1-1; D unclear. Trimming took 5 bases from V and 1 from J, leaving 14 bases between them. CDR3 length equals 15 residues. Per the germline V gene, CDR1 is MDHEN and CDR2 is SYDVKM. CDR3: CASSPYAGGNTEAFF. CDR3 nucleotide sequence: TGTGCCAGCAGTCCCTACGCCGGAGGGAACACTGAAGCTTTCTTT.

V and J are TRBV7-9 and TRBJ2-4; 9 bases map to TRBD2. Germline trimming cut 5 bases from V and 3 bases from J; bases unmatched to any gene: 11. CDR1 is SEHNR and CDR2 is FQNEAQ in the germline V gene (reference sequence). The CDR3 has 17 residues. CDR3 DNA: TGTGCCAGCAGCGAGATAGGTAGCGGGGGTGGCAAAAACATTCAGTACTTC. Its translation is CASSEIGSGGGKNIQYF.

The chain combines TRBV9 with TRBJ1-1; D perhaps matches TRBD1 (5 bases). The germline CDR1 and CDR2 sequences are SGDLS and YYNGEE. The CDR3 sequence is 14 residues long. V lost 0 bases and J 3 bases, leaving 9 bases between the germline ends. Here the CDR3 reads CASSVVSGYTEAFF. Written as DNA, the CDR3 is TGTGCCAGCAGCGTAGTATCAGGGTACACTGAAGCTTTCTTT.

The chain employs TRBV6-6 and TRBJ2-2, with D possibly TRBD2 on 5 matching bases. Germline V CDR1 and CDR2: MNHNY, SVGAGI (reference sequence). The CDR3 totals 15 residues. With 2 bases removed from V and 8 bases from J, the gap between germline ends came to 15 bases. As DNA, the CDR3 is TGTGCCAGCAGTTACGGCGGGTCCTACAAGGGGGAGCTGTTTTTT. Protein sequence: CASSYGGSYKGELFF.

The chain joins TRBV11-2 to TRBJ1-3; 8 positions match TRBD1. Germline trimming cut 4 bases from V and 0 bases from J; bases unmatched to any gene: 5. In germline, CDR1 is SGHAT, CDR2 FQNNGV. The CDR3 totals 16 residues. The DNA for the CDR3 is TGTGCCAGCAGCTCGGGACAGGTGATCTCTGGAAACACCATATATTTT. It encodes CASSSGQVISGNTIYF.

The chain employs TRBV2 and TRBJ2-7; no clear D. The V end was cut by 4 bases, the J end by 2 bases, with 12 bases between. This CDR3 spans 14 amino acids. From germline, CDR1 is SNHLY and CDR2 FYNNEI. CDR3 protein: CASSAQTATYEQYF. CDR3 DNA: TGTGCCAGCAGTGCACAAACAGCTACCTACGAGCAGTACTTC.

CDR3 residues: CATSSQNYGYTF. The CDR3 region has the DNA TGTGCCACCAGCAGCCAAAACTATGGCTACACCTTC. This chain links TRBV15 with TRBJ1-2; D gene unclear. The CDR3 has 12 residues. V was trimmed by 3 bases and J by 2 bases, leaving 4 bases between them. Germline CDR1 and CDR2: LNHNV and YYDKDF (reference sequence).

The chain has TRBV7-3 and TRBJ2-3, with D perhaps TRBD1 (6 bases). Per the germline V gene, CDR1 is SGHTA and CDR2 is FQGTGA. Trimming stripped 8 bases from V and 1 base from J, with 16 bases between. CDR3 length equals 15 residues. This CDR3 reads CASSNLGGRTDTQYF. The CDR3 coding sequence is TGTGCCAGCTCCAACCTAGGGGGACGCACAGATACGCAGTATTTT.

Comments on this clone: An end of the junction does not agree with germline; a read error may underlie this. V and J are TRBV7-9 and TRBJ2-3; a possible D gene is TRBD1 (7 bases). Looked up from germline, CDR1 is SEHNR and CDR2 is FQNEAQ (reference sequence). The CDR3 spans 15 residues. The CDR3 sequence is CASSLGSGGTDPQYF. The CDR3 DNA is TGTGCCAGCAGCTTAGGTTCTGGGGGGACAGATCCGCAGTATTTT.

About this clone: A junction end diverges from the germline sequence, so it may reflect a read error. The rearrangement links TRBV18 to TRBJ2-6; D may be TRBD1 (6 bases). The CDR3 is 17 residues long. Looked up from germline, CDR1 is KGHSH and CDR2 is LQKENI. CDR3 sequence (DNA): TGTGCCAGCTCACCAAGGCTATTGGGGGCTGGGGCCAACGGCCTGACTTTC. It translates to CASSPRLLGAGANGLTF. Combining the CDR3 with reference TRBV18 and TRBJ2-6 gives the whole variable domain NAGVMQNPRHLVRRRGQEARLRCSPMKGHSHVYWYRQLPEEGLKFMVYLQKENIIDESGMPKERFSAEFPKEGPSILRIQQVVRGDSAAYFCASSPRLLGAGANGLTFGAGSRLTVL.

V gene TRBV19 combines with J gene TRBJ1-4, with D perhaps TRBD1 (5 bases). This CDR3 comprises 13 residues. CDR1 is LNHDA, CDR2 SQIVND, per germline (reference sequence). Trimming removed 9 bases at V and 11 bases at J, with 19 bases between. The CDR3 region has the DNA TGTGCCAGCCTCGGGACTGGGGATGGCAAACTGTTTTTT. Protein: CASLGTGDGKLFF.

This clone was recorded once. The V call is TRBV28, the J call TRBJ2-7; 11 bases align to TRBD2. V was pared by 8 bases and J by 0 bases, with 6 bases of the junction left unmatched. The CDR3 extends over 15 amino acids. Per the germline V gene, CDR1 is MDHEN and CDR2 is SYDVKM. The CDR3 coding sequence is TGTGCCAGCTGCAAGCTAGCGGGGGGCTCCTACGAGCAGTACTTC. Its translation: CASCKLAGGSYEQYF.

This chain connects TRBV7-2 to TRBJ2-4; possible D gene TRBD2, 7 bases. The germline V gene has CDR1 SGHTA and CDR2 FQGNSA. The V end lost 1 base, the J end lost 2 bases, and 15 bases lay between the germline ends. The CDR3 runs 17 residues. CDR3 sequence: CASSLVGGGPTKNIQYF. The CDR3 DNA follows: TGTGCCAGCAGCTTAGTAGGGGGGGGGCCGACCAAAAACATTCAGTACTTC. The entire variable domain, with the rest obtained from reference TRBV7-2 and TRBJ2-4, is as follows: GAGVSQSPSNKVTEKGKDVELRCDPISGHTALYWYRQSLGQGLEFLIYFQGNSAPDKSGLPSDRFSAERTGGSVSTLTIQRTQQEDSAVYLCASSLVGGGPTKNIQYFGAGTRLSVL.

V and J are TRBV11-1 and TRBJ2-1; D may be TRBD2 (6 bases). The germline V gene has CDR1 SGHAT and CDR2 FQDESV (reference sequence). The CDR3 totals 18 residues. The V end lost 2 bases, the J end lost 0 bases, and 17 bases lay between the germline ends. This CDR3 reads CASSLNGGLQLSYNEQFF. Here the CDR3 DNA reads TGTGCCAGCAGCTTAAACGGGGGACTGCAACTCTCCTACAATGAGCAGTTCTTC.